This entry lists 10 T cell receptor beta chains sequenced from one sample in a study of blood T cell repertoires in COVID-19. Assay: immunoSEQ multiplex PCR; the TCRdb copy retains only in-frame clones and omits some. The sample contains approximately 63,000 clones, around 91% of which appear only once. Sequencing used peripheral blood. These receptors originate from a human donor in a cohort sampled during active COVID-19.

V usage is TRBV4-3 and J usage is TRBJ1-3; D is possibly TRBD1 (6 bases). This CDR3 is built from 16 residues. Germline-derived CDR1 and CDR2 are LGHNA and YSLEER. Between the trimmed V and J ends, which lost 0 bases and 0 bases, there was a span of 9 bases. CDR3 coding DNA: TGCGCCAGCAGCCAAGAGGGGACAAACTCTGGAAACACCATATATTTT. This encodes CASSQEGTNSGNTIYF.

The CDR3 here is CASSYDGTGELFF. The CDR3 nucleotides are TGTGCCAGCTCCTACGATGGCACCGGGGAGCTGTTTTTT. The chain links TRBV9 to TRBJ2-2; D gene unclear. Trimming left V 7 bases short and J 4 bases short, with 11 bases between. CDR1 SGDLS and CDR2 YYNGEE come from the germline V gene. This CDR3 has 13 residues.

The table lists this clone with a count of one. This chain joins TRBV6-5 and TRBJ1-1, with 10 bases lining up with TRBD1. Germline V lookup: CDR1 MNHEY, CDR2 SVGAGI. The CDR3 is 13 amino acids. J gave up 12 bases and V 8 bases, and 12 bases lay outside the gene matches. In nucleotides, the CDR3 is TGTGCCAGCTCCCACGACAGGGGGCTTTTGTCTTTCTTT. Amino acids: CASSHDRGLLSFF.

This rearrangement joins TRBV6-1 to TRBJ2-7; 10 positions match TRBD1. V lost 2 bases to trimming and J lost 3 bases; unmatched junction nucleotides: 4. The CDR3 sequence is 15 residues long. From germline, CDR1 is MNHNS and CDR2 SASEGT. CDR3 amino acids: CASSEYGTGVYEQYF. The CDR3 DNA reads TGTGCCAGCAGTGAATACGGGACAGGGGTCTACGAGCAGTACTTC.

This rearrangement joins TRBV5-1 to TRBJ2-1; tentative D call: TRBD2 (6 bases). Germline V lookup: CDR1 SGHRS, CDR2 YFSETQ. The CDR3 contains 14 residues. V lost 4 bases and J 9 bases, leaving 17 bases between the germline ends. CDR3 amino acids: CASSPDYLTGEQFF. In DNA, the CDR3 is TGCGCCAGCAGCCCGGACTACCTTACGGGTGAGCAGTTCTTC.

This clone was recorded only once. The V and J genes are TRBV5-1 and TRBJ1-3; 12 nucleotides line up with TRBD1. The V and J ends lost 0 bases and 0 bases, in that order; junction bases with no gene match: 4. CDR1 is SGHRS, CDR2 YFSETQ, per germline. The CDR3 sequence is 18 residues long. CDR3 in DNA: TGCGCCAGCAGCTTGGGGGGACAGGGGGCCCACTCTGGAAACACCATATATTTT. This sequence encodes CASSLGGQGAHSGNTIYF.

The V call is TRBV11-2, the J call TRBJ2-5; 8 nucleotides line up with TRBD2. J lost 5 bases, V lost 8 bases, and 19 bases had no gene match. This CDR3 is built from 17 residues. The germline V gene has CDR1 SGHAT and CDR2 FQNNGV. In nucleotides, the CDR3 is TGTGCCAGCGCGCCAGGGTTATCCGGGACTAGAGGGGAGACCCAGTACTTC. Translating gives CASAPGLSGTRGETQYF.

This chain uses TRBV6-1 with TRBJ1-2; TRBD1 aligns across 8 bases. The germline V gene has CDR1 MNHNS and CDR2 SASEGT. V was pared by 2 bases and J by 7 bases, with 3 bases of the junction left unmatched. The CDR3 spans 13 residues. CDR3 nucleotides: TGTGCCAGCAGTGAACAGGGGGCGTCTGGCTACACCTTC. Translated: CASSEQGASGYTF.

The chain links TRBV5-1 to TRBJ2-4, with D uncertain. V was clipped by 0 bases and J by 4 bases, with 5 bases between them. The CDR3 length is 13 residues. Germline V lookup: CDR1 SGHRS, CDR2 YFSETQ. CDR3 region: CASSLEQKNIQYF. CDR3 nucleotides: TGCGCCAGCAGCTTGGAACAGAAAAACATTCAGTACTTC.

This chain connects TRBV7-3 to TRBJ2-3; tentatively, D is TRBD2 (5 bases). The CDR3 runs to 13 residues. CDR1 and CDR2 (germline): SGHTA, FQGTGA. The germline V and J ends were trimmed by 1 base and 4 bases, with 6 bases remaining between them. The CDR3 is CASSLRGADTQYF. CDR3 coding DNA: TGTGCCAGCAGCTTAAGGGGAGCAGATACGCAGTATTTT.